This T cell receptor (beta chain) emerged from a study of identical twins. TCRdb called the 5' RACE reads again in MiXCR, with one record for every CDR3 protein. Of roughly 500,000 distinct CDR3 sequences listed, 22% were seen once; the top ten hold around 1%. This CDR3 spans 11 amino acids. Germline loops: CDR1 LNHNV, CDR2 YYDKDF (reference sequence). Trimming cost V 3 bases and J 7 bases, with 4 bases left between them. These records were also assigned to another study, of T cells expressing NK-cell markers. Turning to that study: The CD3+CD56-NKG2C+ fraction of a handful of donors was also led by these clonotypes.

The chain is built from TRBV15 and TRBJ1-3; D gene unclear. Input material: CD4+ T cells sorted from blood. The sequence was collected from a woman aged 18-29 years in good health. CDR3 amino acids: CATSRWNTIYF. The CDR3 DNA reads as TGTGCCACCAGCAGGTGGAACACCATATATTTT.